This is a list of T cell receptor beta chains from one sample in a study of blood T cell repertoires in COVID-19. Produced via immunoSEQ multiplex PCR; TCRdb's table is partial and in-frame only. The repertoire holds 100,000 or so clones, with 65% to 90% as singletons. Sequenced material: PBMCs or T cells enriched from blood (not recorded which). The receptors come from a woman aged 45-60 years who had recovered from COVID-19. The CDR3 runs from the conserved cysteine through the conserved F or W. The order of the fields is V gene, D gene, clone size, J gene, CDR3 protein, CDR3 DNA. A D gene is named only where the DNA matches it firmly. Clone size is stated in some rows and not others, as once, few, many or a class when expanded.

TRBV5-6	.	.	TRBJ2-7	CASSFRQRSYEQYF	TGTGCCAGCAGCTTCCGACAGCGATCCTACGAGCAGTACTTC
TRBV28	.	.	TRBJ1-4	CASSSPQGQRLEKLFF	TGTGCCAGCAGTTCCCCACAGGGCCAGAGGCTTGAAAAACTGTTTTTT
TRBV28	.	.	TRBJ1-5	CASSLQGTRDQPQHF	TGTGCCAGCAGTTTGCAGGGGACAAGGGATCAGCCCCAGCATTTT
TRBV30	TRBD1	.	TRBJ1-2	CAWSVVRQGGGYTF	TGTGCCTGGAGTGTAGTCCGGCAGGGGGGCGGCTACACCTTC
TRBV27	TRBD1	.	TRBJ1-2	CASSLSDRGIESYGYTF	TGTGCCAGCAGTTTAAGCGACAGGGGTATAGAAAGCTATGGCTACACCTTC
TRBV5-1	.	.	TRBJ2-5	CASEDLVAETQYF	TGCGCCAGCGAAGACTTGGTAGCGGAGACCCAGTACTTC
TRBV5-1	TRBD1	.	TRBJ2-2	CASSWDRVATGELFF	TGCGCCAGCAGCTGGGACAGGGTGGCCACCGGGGAGCTGTTTTTT
TRBV5-8	TRBD2	.	TRBJ2-2	CASASGRVGTGELFF	TGTGCCAGTGCTAGCGGGAGGGTCGGCACCGGGGAGCTGTTTTTT
TRBV2	TRBD1	once	TRBJ1-5	CAKGTAVSNQPQHF	TGTGCCAAAGGGACAGCTGTTAGCAATCAGCCCCAGCATTTT
TRBV5-6	.	.	TRBJ1-5	CASSLWQGFNQPQHF	TGTGCCAGCAGCTTGTGGCAGGGGTTTAATCAGCCCCAGCATTTT
TRBV21-1	.	.	TRBJ2-7	CASSTRLVGGGALLGEQYF	.
TRBV7-8	TRBD1	.	TRBJ1-5	CASSLGTGGDLPQHF	TGTGCCAGCAGCTTAGGGACAGGGGGCGATCTGCCCCAGCATTTT
TRBV6-4	TRBD2	.	TRBJ2-1	CASSDLLAGVQFF	TGTGCCAGCAGTGATTTACTAGCGGGAGTTCAGTTCTTC
TRBV15	.	.	TRBJ1-4	CATSRDGSRGGRFF	TGTGCCACCAGCAGAGATGGTAGTCGGGGAGGAAGGTTTTTT
TRBV7-3	.	.	TRBJ2-7	CASSLDLGSYEQYF	TGTGCCAGCAGCTTAGATCTCGGGTCCTACGAGCAGTACTTC
TRBV5-6	.	.	TRBJ2-5	CASSSTWTAQETQYF	TGTGCCAGCAGCTCGACCTGGACAGCTCAAGAGACCCAGTACTTC
TRBV9	.	.	TRBJ2-6	CASSVESSGANVLTF	TGTGCCAGCAGCGTAGAATCTTCTGGGGCCAACGTCCTGACTTTC
TRBV5-1	.	.	TRBJ1-1	CASSPDRLNTEAFF	TGCGCCAGCAGTCCCGACAGATTGAACACTGAAGCTTTCTTT
TRBV19	TRBD2	.	TRBJ2-2	CATSQGLAGGPLTGGELFF	TGTGCCACAAGCCAGGGACTAGCGGGAGGGCCTTTGACCGGCGGGGAGCTGTTTTTT
TRBV5-1	TRBD1	.	TRBJ2-5	CASSLVGQGGETQYF	TGCGCCAGCAGCTTGGTAGGACAGGGGGGTGAGACCCAGTACTTC
TRBV5-6	.	.	TRBJ1-2	CASSLRGNRRGYTF	TGTGCCAGCAGCTTACGGGGGAATCGGAGGGGCTACACCTTC
TRBV15	.	.	TRBJ1-2	CATSRASGREGYTF	TGTGCCACCAGCAGAGCGTCAGGGAGGGAGGGCTACACCTTC
TRBV3-1/TRBV3-2	TRBD2	.	TRBJ2-1	CASSQVAGGRLAGGSYNEQFF	TGTGCCAGCAGCCAAGTGGCCGGGGGGCGATTAGCGGGAGGGTCCTACAATGAGCAGTTCTTC
TRBV28	TRBD1	.	TRBJ1-1	CASSPGTGVVNTEAFF	TGTGCCAGCAGTCCCGGGACAGGGGTCGTTAACACTGAAGCTTTCTTT
TRBV5-1	TRBD2	.	TRBJ2-2	CASSLLAGGPFGELFF	TGCGCCAGCAGCTTGCTAGCGGGAGGGCCTTTCGGGGAGCTGTTTTTT
TRBV18	TRBD1	.	TRBJ1-2	CASSPGTGRLGYGYTF	TGTGCCAGCTCACCAGGGACAGGGCGGTTGGGCTATGGCTACACCTTC
TRBV5-4	TRBD2	.	TRBJ2-5	CASSSRDYEETQYF	TGTGCCAGCAGCTCTAGGGACTACGAAGAGACCCAGTACTTC
TRBV28	.	.	TRBJ1-2	CASRRSGDRDGYTF	TGTGCCAGCAGGCGATCGGGGGATAGAGATGGCTACACCTTC
TRBV27	TRBD1	few	TRBJ1-6	CASSIQGDPLGSPLHF	TGTGCCAGCAGTATACAGGGGGACCCTTTGGGTTCACCCCTCCACTTT
TRBV10-2	TRBD2	.	TRBJ2-5	CASSESQTSGETQYF	TGCGCCAGCAGTGAGTCGCAGACTAGCGGGGAGACCCAGTACTTC
TRBV6-5	TRBD2	.	TRBJ2-3	CASSSSGGPTDTQYF	TGTGCCAGCTCTAGTTCGGGAGGGCCGACAGATACGCAGTATTTT
TRBV5-8	.	.	TRBJ2-2	CASSLEDLAFEVTGELFF	TGTGCCAGCAGCTTGGAAGACTTAGCTTTTGAGGTGACCGGGGAGCTGTTTTTT
TRBV24-1	.	.	TRBJ1-5	CATSSRHGQPQHF	TGTGCCACCAGTTCTAGGCATGGTCAGCCCCAGCATTTT
TRBV5-4	.	once	TRBJ1-4	CASSLPGDEKLFF	TGTGCCAGCAGCTTACCAGGGGATGAAAAACTGTTTTTT
TRBV28	.	.	TRBJ1-1	CASSLFGGLNTEAFF	TGTGCCAGCAGTTTATTCGGGGGGTTGAACACTGAAGCTTTCTTT
TRBV9	TRBD1	medium-sized	TRBJ1-5	CASSQQGYQPQHF	TGTGCCAGCAGCCAACAGGGGTATCAGCCCCAGCATTTT
TRBV9	TRBD1	.	TRBJ1-1	CASSVAPVGTGGATEAFF	TGTGCCAGCAGCGTAGCCCCAGTTGGGACAGGGGGCGCGACTGAAGCTTTCTTT
TRBV4-1	TRBD2	.	TRBJ2-2	CASSQDVGASGGRELFF	TGCGCCAGCAGCCAAGATGTTGGAGCTAGCGGGGGCCGGGAGCTGTTTTTT
TRBV5-1	TRBD2	.	TRBJ2-7	CASSFGLAAYEQYF	TGCGCCAGCAGCTTTGGACTAGCGGCCTACGAGCAGTACTTC
TRBV29-1	TRBD2	.	TRBJ2-1	CSVEDILAGASYNEQFF	TGCAGCGTTGAAGATATCCTAGCGGGAGCCTCCTACAATGAGCAGTTCTTC
TRBV29-1	.	.	TRBJ1-5	CSVDGGKSDQPQHF	TGCAGCGTTGATGGAGGGAAGTCAGATCAGCCCCAGCATTTT
TRBV20-1	TRBD1	.	TRBJ2-7	CSASRDRVLGAYEQYF	TGCAGTGCTAGTAGGGACAGGGTCCTTGGGGCCTACGAGCAGTACTTC
TRBV7-3	.	.	TRBJ2-5	CASSLDRGGTQYF	TGTGCCAGCAGTTTGGACAGAGGAGGGACCCAGTACTTC
TRBV3-1/TRBV3-2	.	.	TRBJ1-1	CASSQGVSQGAFF	TGTGCCAGCAGCCAAGGGGTTTCGCAGGGAGCTTTCTTT
TRBV10-1	TRBD2	.	TRBJ2-7	CASSESGAGRYEQYF	TGCGCCAGCAGTGAGTCCGGAGCGGGGAGGTACGAGCAGTACTTC
TRBV6-5	.	.	TRBJ1-6	CASSRTAYNSPLHF	TGTGCCAGCAGTCGGACTGCTTATAATTCACCCCTCCACTTT
TRBV14	.	.	TRBJ1-3	CASSPFSNTIYF	TGTGCCAGCAGTCCCTTCTCGAACACCATATATTTT
TRBV30	.	.	TRBJ2-7	CAWSVRQGNEQYF	TGTGCCTGGAGTGTAAGGCAGGGGAACGAGCAGTACTTC
TRBV29-1	TRBD2	.	TRBJ2-1	CSVLAGTTYNEQFF	TGCAGCGTTTTAGCGGGAACCACCTACAATGAGCAGTTCTTC
TRBV5-1	.	.	TRBJ1-5	CASSLDSPNQPQHF	TGCGCCAGCAGCTTGGACAGTCCTAATCAGCCCCAGCATTTT
TRBV29-1	TRBD2	.	TRBJ2-7	CSVTSGGGPVYEQYF	TGCAGCGTTACCAGCGGGGGGGGCCCGGTTTACGAGCAGTACTTC
TRBV21-1	.	.	TRBJ1-5	CASSKAQVGQSAQHF	TGTGCCAGCAGCAAAGCTCAGGTAGGACAATCAGCCCAGCATTTT
TRBV10-3	.	.	TRBJ1-1	CAISEIEQNTEAFF	TGTGCCATCAGTGAGATTGAACAGAACACTGAAGCTTTCTTT
TRBV28	.	.	TRBJ1-4	CASSFESLNEKLFF	TGTGCCAGCAGTTTTGAGAGCCTAAATGAAAAACTGTTTTTT
TRBV5-1	.	.	TRBJ2-1	CASSLNPTGNEQFF	TGCGCCAGCAGCTTGAACCCGACAGGCAATGAGCAGTTCTTC